This T cell receptor beta chain comes out of a study of blood T cells in healthy people across ages. Study findings and constraints: Long-lived and aged donors differed, with more naive CD4+ cells and higher diversity in the long-lived.

This CDR3 region has 14 residues. Looked up from germline, CDR1 is LGHNA and CDR2 is YNFKEQ. The junction had 4 bases not matched to a gene; V was cut back by 0 bases and J by 12 bases. Primed by a sample-barcoded 5' primer and a J-beta primer mix, a second PCR proceeded for about 6 to 12 cycles. Every individual sample yielded 2.5 million or more paired-end reads (each containing CDR3). TCRdb analysed the 5' RACE reads with MiXCR anew, one entry per CDR3 protein. This sample has hundreds of thousands of distinct CDR3 sequences; over 40% occur once, and the top ten carry approximately 15%. This clonotype was seen ten or more times. No antigen is known for it.

The chain joins TRBV4-2 to TRBJ2-1; 11 bases are shared with TRBD2. The sequencing sample was made of blood. The sequence was collected from a woman aged 80 or older in good health. The DNA for the CDR3 is TGTGCCAGCAGCCAAGATGTGACTAGCGGGGTGCAGTTCTTC. It encodes CASSQDVTSGVQFF.